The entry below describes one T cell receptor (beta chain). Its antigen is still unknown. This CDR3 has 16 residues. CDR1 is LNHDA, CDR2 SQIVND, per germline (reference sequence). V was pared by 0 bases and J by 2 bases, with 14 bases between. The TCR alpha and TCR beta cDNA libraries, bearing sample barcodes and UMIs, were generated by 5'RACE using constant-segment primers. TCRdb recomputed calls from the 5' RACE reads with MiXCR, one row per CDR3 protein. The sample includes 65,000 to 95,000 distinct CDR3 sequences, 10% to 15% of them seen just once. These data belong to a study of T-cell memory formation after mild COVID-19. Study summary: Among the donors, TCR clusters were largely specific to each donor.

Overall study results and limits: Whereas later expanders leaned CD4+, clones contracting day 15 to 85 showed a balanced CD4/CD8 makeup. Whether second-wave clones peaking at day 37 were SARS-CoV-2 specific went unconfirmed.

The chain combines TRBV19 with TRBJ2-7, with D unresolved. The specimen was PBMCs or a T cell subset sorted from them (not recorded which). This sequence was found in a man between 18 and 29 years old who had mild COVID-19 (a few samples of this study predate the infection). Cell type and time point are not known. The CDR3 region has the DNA TGTGCCAGTAGTATAGATATAGGGCAGGCCGCCTACGAGCAGTACTTC. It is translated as CASSIDIGQAAYEQYF.